This is a list of T cell receptor beta chains from one sample in a study of cytotoxic CD8 clonotypes in ibrutinib-treated CLL. Produced via immunoSEQ multiplex PCR; TCRdb's table is partial and in-frame only. The sample consists of over 25,000 clones, about three fifths of them appearing once. The specimen was PBMCs, collected before ibrutinib treatment. These receptors were collected from a human donor with chronic lymphocytic leukemia. Each CDR3 is given with its conserved first and last residue. D genes are given only for firm matches. A row's size may be missing; if present it is once, few, many or a size class.

v_call	clone_size	d_call	j_call	cdr3_nt	cdr3_aa
TRBV18	.	.	TRBJ2-7	TGTGCCAGCTCAGCTACAGGGTTCAGCTCCTACGAGCAGTACTTC	CASSATGFSSYEQYF
TRBV9	few	.	TRBJ1-5	TGTGCCAGCAGCGCCGATCAGGGAGCTCAGCCCCAGCATTTT	CASSADQGAQPQHF
TRBV11-2	few	.	TRBJ1-5	TGTGCCAGCAGCTTAGATGACAGTTCCCCTGAGCCCCAGCATTTT	CASSLDDSSPEPQHF
TRBV5-4	.	.	TRBJ1-2	TGTGCCAGCAGTCTGGGGGGGAACTATGGCTACACCTTC	CASSLGGNYGYTF
TRBV5-1	.	.	TRBJ1-1	TGCGCCAGCAGCTTATTTACAGGGCCCGCGGACACTGAAGCTTTCTTT	CASSLFTGPADTEAFF
TRBV4-1	.	.	TRBJ2-3	TGCGCCAGCAGCCAGGGTCAGCGGATCACAGATACGCAGTATTTT	CASSQGQRITDTQYF
TRBV4-1	.	.	TRBJ1-5	TGCGCCAGCAGCCAAGATCCAGACGGACAGCCCCAGCATTTT	CASSQDPDGQPQHF
TRBV11-2	.	.	TRBJ2-6	TGTGCCAGCAGCTTAGGTGGGGGCTCTGGGGCCAACGTCCTGACTTTC	CASSLGGGSGANVLTF
TRBV5-1	.	TRBD2	TRBJ2-1	TGCGCCAGCAGCCAGAGTCCTAGCGGGGGGGACAATGAGCAGTTCTTC	CASSQSPSGGDNEQFF
TRBV6-6	.	.	TRBJ1-4	TGTGCCAGCGGAGGGACTAATGAAAAACTGTTTTTT	CASGGTNEKLFF
TRBV6-1	.	.	TRBJ2-2	TGTGCCAGCGTCGCGTGGGGGGCTGGGTCCGGGGAGCTGTTTTTT	CASVAWGAGSGELFF
TRBV18	.	.	TRBJ2-3	TGTGCCAGCTCACCCCGGGACCTCAGCACAGATACGCAGTATTTT	CASSPRDLSTDTQYF
TRBV7-9	.	.	TRBJ2-1	TGTGCCAGCAGCTTAGAGGACGGCTCCTACAATGAGCAGTTCTTC	CASSLEDGSYNEQFF
TRBV27	.	.	TRBJ1-6	TGTGCCAGCAGTTTGTCGGGGGGTGGTTCACCCCTCCACTTT	CASSLSGGGSPLHF
TRBV10-1	few	.	TRBJ1-1	TGCGCCAGCAGTGAGTCGAACAGCTACACTGAAGCTTTCTTT	CASSESNSYTEAFF
TRBV6-1	.	.	TRBJ2-5	TGTGCCAGCAAGCAGGGGATGCAAGAGACCCAGTACTTC	CASKQGMQETQYF
TRBV9	.	.	TRBJ2-7	TGTGCCAGCAGCGTCGACCCGGGGGTCTACGAGCAGTACTTC	CASSVDPGVYEQYF
TRBV18	.	TRBD1	TRBJ1-1	TGTGCCAGCTCACGGACAGGGCTCGGAATGAACACTGAAGCTTTCTTT	CASSRTGLGMNTEAFF
TRBV5-1	once	TRBD1	TRBJ2-6	TGCGCCAGCATGAAGGGACAGGGGGCTGGGGCCAACGTCCTGACTTTC	CASMKGQGAGANVLTF
TRBV6-1	few	TRBD1	TRBJ2-7	TGTGCCAGCACCAGTGCGGGACAGGGGGCGGGCGAGCAGTACTTC	CASTSAGQGAGEQYF
TRBV7-9	.	.	TRBJ2-1	TGTGCCAGCAGCTTATTATTTTCAGGGGTCGCCACAGATGAGCAGTTCTTC	CASSLLFSGVATDEQFF
TRBV27	.	.	TRBJ2-7	TGTGCCAGCAGTTTATCCCGTGAGGGCACCCTGGAGCAGTACTTC	CASSLSREGTLEQYF
TRBV29-1	.	TRBD2	TRBJ2-3	TGCAGCGTTGAAGGGACTAGCCCCCCAGATACGCAGTATTTT	CSVEGTSPPDTQYF
TRBV2	.	.	TRBJ1-4	TGTGCCAGCAGTGAAAAAGGATGGGAAAAACTGTTTTTT	CASSEKGWEKLFF
TRBV7-8	.	TRBD1	TRBJ2-7	TGTGCCAGCAGACCCGGGACAGGGGCATACGAGCAGTACTTC	CASRPGTGAYEQYF
TRBV25-1	few	.	TRBJ2-2	TGTGCCAGCAGTACGGTACTGCCAGTCACCGGGGAGCTGTTTTTT	CASSTVLPVTGELFF
TRBV15	.	.	TRBJ1-1	TGTGCCACCAGCAGAGCTCAAGGTGGAGCTTTCTTT	CATSRAQGGAFF